This TCR beta chain was retrieved from a study of CXCR3-negative and CXCR3-positive naive CD8 T cells. Study results and caveats: Memory CD8+ cells had much lower diversity, and both naive subsets had comparably high diversity. CXCR3 levels fell partly with cryopreservation; most assays relied on fresh PBMCs.

Each CD8+ T cell subset was sorted in triplicate, around 300,000 cells each. Naive CD8+ T cells were CD45RO-CCR7+CD27+CD95-. A word on this clonotype: Its antigen is still unknown.

Germline assignment: CDR1 SEHNR and CDR2 FQNEAQ (reference sequence). The CDR3 length is 16 residues. Libraries of TRB cDNA were made by 5' RACE and carried UMIs. TCRdb reprocessed the 5' RACE reads, with one entry per CDR3 protein and no DNA. This sample contains about 58,000 distinct CDR3 sequences. This rearrangement joins TRBV7-9 to TRBJ1-6; TCRdb's D call of TRBD1 is untestable without DNA. The sample taken for sequencing was naive CXCR3- CD8+ T cells from blood. Subset meaning: CD45RO-CCR7+CD27+CD95- naive CD8+ T cells lacking CXCR3 (TNR3-). This sequence originates from a human donor in good health. Some clones in this sample may be carry-over from other donors' samples. The CDR3 loop is CASSTRDRNYNSPLHF.